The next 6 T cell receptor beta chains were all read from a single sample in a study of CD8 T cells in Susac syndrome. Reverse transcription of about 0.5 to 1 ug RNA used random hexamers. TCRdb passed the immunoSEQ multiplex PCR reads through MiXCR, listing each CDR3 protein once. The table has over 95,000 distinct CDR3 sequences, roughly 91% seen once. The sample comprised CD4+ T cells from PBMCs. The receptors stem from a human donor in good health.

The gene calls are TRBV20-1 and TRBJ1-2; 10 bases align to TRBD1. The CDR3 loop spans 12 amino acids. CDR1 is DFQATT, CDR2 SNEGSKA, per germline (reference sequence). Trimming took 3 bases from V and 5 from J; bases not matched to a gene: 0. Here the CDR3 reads CSARGQGYGYTF. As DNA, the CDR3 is TGCAGTGCTAGGGGACAGGGGTATGGCTACACCTTC.

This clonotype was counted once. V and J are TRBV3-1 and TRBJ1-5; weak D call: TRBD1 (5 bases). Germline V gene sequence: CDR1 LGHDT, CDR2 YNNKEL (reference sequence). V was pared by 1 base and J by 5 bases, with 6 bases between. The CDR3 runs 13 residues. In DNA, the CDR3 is TGTGCCAGCAGCCAAGGACAGTATCAGCCCCAGCATTTT. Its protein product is CASSQGQYQPQHF.

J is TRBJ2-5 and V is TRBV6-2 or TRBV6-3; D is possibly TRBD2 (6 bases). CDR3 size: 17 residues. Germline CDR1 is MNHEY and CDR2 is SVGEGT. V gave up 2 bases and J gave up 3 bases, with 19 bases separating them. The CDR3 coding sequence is TGTGCCAGCAGTTACCCACGGGGGTCGCGCTGGGAAGAGACCCAGTACTTC. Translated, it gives CASSYPRGSRWEETQYF.

The CDR3 region has the DNA TGTGCCAGCAGTCCTCCGGGACTAGCGGTTTACAATGAGCAGTTCTTC. It codes for CASSPPGLAVYNEQFF. J is TRBJ2-1 and V is TRBV12-3 or TRBV12-4, with TRBD2 matching 11 bases. The CDR3 is 16 amino acids. V was pared by 5 bases and J by 4 bases, with 7 bases of the junction left unmatched.

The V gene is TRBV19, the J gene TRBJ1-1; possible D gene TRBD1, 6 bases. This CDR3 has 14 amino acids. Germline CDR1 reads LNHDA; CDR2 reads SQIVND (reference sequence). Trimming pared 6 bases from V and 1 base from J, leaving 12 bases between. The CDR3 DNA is TGTGCCAGTAGCCTACGGACAGAGAACACTGAAGCTTTCTTT. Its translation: CASSLRTENTEAFF.

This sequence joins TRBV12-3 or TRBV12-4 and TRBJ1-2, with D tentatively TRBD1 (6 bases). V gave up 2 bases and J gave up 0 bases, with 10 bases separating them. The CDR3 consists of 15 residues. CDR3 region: CASSLNGQPNYGYTF. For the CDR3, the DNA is TGTGCCAGCAGTTTAAATGGACAGCCTAACTATGGCTACACCTTC.